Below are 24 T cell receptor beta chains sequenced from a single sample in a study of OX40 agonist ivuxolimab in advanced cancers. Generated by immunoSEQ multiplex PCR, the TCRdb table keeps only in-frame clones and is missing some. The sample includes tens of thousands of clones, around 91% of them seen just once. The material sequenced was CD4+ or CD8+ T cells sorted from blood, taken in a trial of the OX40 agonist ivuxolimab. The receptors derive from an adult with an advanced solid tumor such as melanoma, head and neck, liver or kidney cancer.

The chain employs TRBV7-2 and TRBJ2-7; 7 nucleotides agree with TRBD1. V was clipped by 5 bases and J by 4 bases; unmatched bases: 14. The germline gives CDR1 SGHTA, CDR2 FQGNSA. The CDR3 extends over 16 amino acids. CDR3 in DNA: TGTGCCAGCAGCCCGCCCGGGACAGCTCGCCATTACGAGCAGTACTTC. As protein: CASSPPGTARHYEQYF.

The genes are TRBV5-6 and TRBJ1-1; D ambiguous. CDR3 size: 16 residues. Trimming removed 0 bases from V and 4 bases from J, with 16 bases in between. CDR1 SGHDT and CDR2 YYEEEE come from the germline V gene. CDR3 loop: CASSLDRAAIFTEAFF. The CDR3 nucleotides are TGTGCCAGCAGCTTGGATAGGGCAGCGATTTTCACTGAAGCTTTCTTT. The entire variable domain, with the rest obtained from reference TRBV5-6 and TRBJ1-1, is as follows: DAGVTQSPTHLIKTRGQQVTLRCSPKSGHDTVSWYQQALGQGPQFIFQYYEEEERQRGNFPDRFSGHQFPNYSSELNVNALLLGDSALYLCASSLDRAAIFTEAFFGQGTRLTVV.

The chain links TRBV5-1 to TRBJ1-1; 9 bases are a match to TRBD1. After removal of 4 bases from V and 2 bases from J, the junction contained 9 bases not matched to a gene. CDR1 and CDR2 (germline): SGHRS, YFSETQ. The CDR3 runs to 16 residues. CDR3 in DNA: TGCGCCAGCAGCCCGGGCAGGACAGGGGATAACACTGAAGCTTTCTTT. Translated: CASSPGRTGDNTEAFF.

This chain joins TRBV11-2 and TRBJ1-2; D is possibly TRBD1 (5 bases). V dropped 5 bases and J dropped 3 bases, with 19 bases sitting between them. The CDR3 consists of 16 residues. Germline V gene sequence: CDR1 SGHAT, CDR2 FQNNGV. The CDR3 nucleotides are TGTGCCAGCAGCGTATACCAGACAGAGCTTCACTATGGCTACACCTTC. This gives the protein CASSVYQTELHYGYTF.

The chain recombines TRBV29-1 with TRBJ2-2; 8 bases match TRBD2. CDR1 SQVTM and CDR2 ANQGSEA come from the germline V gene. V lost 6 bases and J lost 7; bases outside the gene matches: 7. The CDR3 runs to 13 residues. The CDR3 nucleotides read TGCAGCGTCCTAGCGGGTGGAAACGGGGAGCTGTTTTTT. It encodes CSVLAGGNGELFF.

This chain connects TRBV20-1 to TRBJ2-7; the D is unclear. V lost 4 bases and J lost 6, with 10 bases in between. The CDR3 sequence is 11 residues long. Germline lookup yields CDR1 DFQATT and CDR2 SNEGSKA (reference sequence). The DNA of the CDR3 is TGCAGTGCTAACGTAGGTCCCGAGCAGTACTTC. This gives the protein CSANVGPEQYF.

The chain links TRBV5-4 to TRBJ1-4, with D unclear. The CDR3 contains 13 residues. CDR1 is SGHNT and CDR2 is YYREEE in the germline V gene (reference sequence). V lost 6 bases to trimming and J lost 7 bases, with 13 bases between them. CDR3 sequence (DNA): TGTGCCAGCACCCACGACACGAGTGAAAAACTGTTTTTT. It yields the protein CASTHDTSEKLFF.

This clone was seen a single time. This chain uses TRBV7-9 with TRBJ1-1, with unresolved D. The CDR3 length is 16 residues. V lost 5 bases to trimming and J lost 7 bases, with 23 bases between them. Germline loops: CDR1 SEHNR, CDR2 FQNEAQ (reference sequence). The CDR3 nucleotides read TGTGCCAGCAGCCCCACATTAATCACGAGAGGCTTTGAAGCTTTCTTT. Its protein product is CASSPTLITRGFEAFF.

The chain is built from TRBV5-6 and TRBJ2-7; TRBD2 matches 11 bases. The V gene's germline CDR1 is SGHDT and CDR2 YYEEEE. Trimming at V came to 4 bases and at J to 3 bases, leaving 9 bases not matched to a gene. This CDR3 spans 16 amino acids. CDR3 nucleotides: TGTGCCAGCAGCCGGGGACTAGCGGAACTATACTACGAGCAGTACTTC. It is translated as CASSRGLAELYYEQYF.

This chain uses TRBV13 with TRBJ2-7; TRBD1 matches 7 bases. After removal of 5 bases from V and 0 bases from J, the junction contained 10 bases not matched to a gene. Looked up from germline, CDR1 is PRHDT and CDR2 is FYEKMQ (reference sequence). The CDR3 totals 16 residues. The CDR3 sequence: CASSHGTGVTSYEQYF. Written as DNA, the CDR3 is TGTGCCAGCAGCCACGGAACAGGGGTCACCTCCTACGAGCAGTACTTC.

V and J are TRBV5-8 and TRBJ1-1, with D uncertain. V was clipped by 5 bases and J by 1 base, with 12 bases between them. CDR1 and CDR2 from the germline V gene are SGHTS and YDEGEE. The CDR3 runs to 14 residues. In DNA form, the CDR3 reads TGTGCCAGCAGGAAAGAGGGCAGGAACACTGAAGCTTTCTTT. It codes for CASRKEGRNTEAFF.

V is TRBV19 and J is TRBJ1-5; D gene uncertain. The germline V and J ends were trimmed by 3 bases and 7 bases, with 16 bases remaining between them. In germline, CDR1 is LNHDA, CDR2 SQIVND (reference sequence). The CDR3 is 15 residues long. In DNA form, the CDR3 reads TGTGCCAGTAGTATGATGGAAGTCATAGGGCAGCCCCAGCATTTT. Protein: CASSMMEVIGQPQHF.

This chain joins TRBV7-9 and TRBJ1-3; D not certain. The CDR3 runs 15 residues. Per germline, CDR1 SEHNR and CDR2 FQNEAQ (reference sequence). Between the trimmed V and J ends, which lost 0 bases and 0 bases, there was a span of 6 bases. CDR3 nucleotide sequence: TGTGCCAGCAGCTTAGCTTTAAGCTCTGGAAACACCATATATTTT. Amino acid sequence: CASSLALSSGNTIYF.

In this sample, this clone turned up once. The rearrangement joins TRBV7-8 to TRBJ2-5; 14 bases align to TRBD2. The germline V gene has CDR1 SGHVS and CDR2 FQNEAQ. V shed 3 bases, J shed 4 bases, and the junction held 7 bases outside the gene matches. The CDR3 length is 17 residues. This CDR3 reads CASSFPGLAGVRETQYF. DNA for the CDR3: TGTGCCAGCAGCTTTCCGGGACTAGCGGGGGTAAGAGAGACCCAGTACTTC.

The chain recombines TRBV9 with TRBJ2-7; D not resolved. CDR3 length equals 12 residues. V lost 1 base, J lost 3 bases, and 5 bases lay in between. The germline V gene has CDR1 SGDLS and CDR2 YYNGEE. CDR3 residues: CASSVSDYEQYF. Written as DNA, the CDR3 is TGTGCCAGCAGCGTATCAGACTACGAGCAGTACTTC.

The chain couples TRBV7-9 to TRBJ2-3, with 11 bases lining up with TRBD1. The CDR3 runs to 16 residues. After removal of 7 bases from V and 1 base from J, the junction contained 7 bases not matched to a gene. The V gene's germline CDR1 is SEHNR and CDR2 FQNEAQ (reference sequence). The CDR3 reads CASTRDRGSGTDTQYF. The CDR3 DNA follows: TGTGCCAGCACTCGGGACAGGGGGTCTGGCACAGATACGCAGTATTTT.

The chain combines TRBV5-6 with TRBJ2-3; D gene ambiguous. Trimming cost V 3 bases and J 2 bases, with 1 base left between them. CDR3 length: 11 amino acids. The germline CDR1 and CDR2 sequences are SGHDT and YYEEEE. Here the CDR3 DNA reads TGTGCCAGCAGCTCCACAGATACGCAGTATTTT. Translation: CASSSTDTQYF. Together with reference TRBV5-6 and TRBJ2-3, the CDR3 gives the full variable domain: DAGVTQSPTHLIKTRGQQVTLRCSPKSGHDTVSWYQQALGQGPQFIFQYYEEEERQRGNFPDRFSGHQFPNYSSELNVNALLLGDSALYLCASSSTDTQYFGPGTRLTVL.

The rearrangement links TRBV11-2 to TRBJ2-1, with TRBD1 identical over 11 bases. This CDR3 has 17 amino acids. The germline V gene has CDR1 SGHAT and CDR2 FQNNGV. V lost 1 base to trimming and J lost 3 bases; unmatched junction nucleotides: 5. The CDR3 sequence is CASSLGPGQGVYNEQFF. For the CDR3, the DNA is TGTGCCAGCAGCTTAGGACCGGGACAGGGGGTCTACAATGAGCAGTTCTTC.

Here the CDR3 reads CASSFGWGERSYEQYF. CDR3 sequence (DNA): TGCGCCAGCAGCTTCGGGTGGGGAGAAAGGTCCTACGAGCAGTACTTC. V usage is TRBV5-1 and J usage is TRBJ2-7; weak D call: TRBD2 (5 bases). V was cut by 2 bases and J by 1 base, with 16 bases left in between. Germline CDR1 SGHRS, CDR2 YFSETQ. The CDR3 length is 16 residues.

The CDR3 loop is CASSIGGLGQPQHF. Here the CDR3 DNA reads TGTGCCAGTAGTATAGGAGGGTTGGGTCAGCCCCAGCATTTT. V usage is TRBV19 and J usage is TRBJ1-5, with unresolved D. There are 14 residues in the CDR3. V shed 1 base and J shed 6 bases, with 10 bases lying between them. The germline gives CDR1 LNHDA, CDR2 SQIVND (reference sequence).

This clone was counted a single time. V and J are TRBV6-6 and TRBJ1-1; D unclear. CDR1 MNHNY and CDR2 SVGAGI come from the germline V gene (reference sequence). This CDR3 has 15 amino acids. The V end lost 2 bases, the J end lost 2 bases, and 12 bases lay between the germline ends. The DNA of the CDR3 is TGTGCCAGCAGTTACCATGGGAACTACAACACTGAAGCTTTCTTT. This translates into CASSYHGNYNTEAFF.

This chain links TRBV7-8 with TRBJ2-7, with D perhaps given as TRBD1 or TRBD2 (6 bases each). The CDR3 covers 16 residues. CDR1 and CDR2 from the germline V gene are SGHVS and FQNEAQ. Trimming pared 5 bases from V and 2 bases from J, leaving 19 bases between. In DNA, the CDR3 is TGTGCCAGCAGCCTTGAGGGGGGCCTAAGACCCTACGAGCAGTACTTC. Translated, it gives CASSLEGGLRPYEQYF.

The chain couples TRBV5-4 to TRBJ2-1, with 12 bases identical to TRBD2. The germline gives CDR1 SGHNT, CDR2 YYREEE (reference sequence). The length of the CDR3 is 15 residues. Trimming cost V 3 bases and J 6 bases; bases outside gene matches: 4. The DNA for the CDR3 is TGTGCCAGCAGCTCGACTAGCGGGAGTCCCAATGAGCAGTTCTTC. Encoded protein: CASSSTSGSPNEQFF. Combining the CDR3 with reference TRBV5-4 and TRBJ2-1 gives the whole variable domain ETGVTQSPTHLIKTRGQQVTLRCSSQSGHNTVSWYQQALGQGPQFIFQYYREEENGRGNFPPRFSGLQFPNYSSELNVNALELDDSALYLCASSSTSGSPNEQFFGPGTRLTVL.

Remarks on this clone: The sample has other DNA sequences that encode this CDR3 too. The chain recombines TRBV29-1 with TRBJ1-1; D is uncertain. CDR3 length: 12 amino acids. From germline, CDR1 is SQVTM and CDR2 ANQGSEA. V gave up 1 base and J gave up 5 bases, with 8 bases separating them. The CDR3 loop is CSVEGDRTEAFF. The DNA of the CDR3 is TGCAGCGTTGAAGGGGATAGGACTGAAGCTTTCTTT.